The clone carrying this T cell receptor beta chain was recorded a few times. This CDR3 is built from 16 residues. V lost 1 base, J lost 1 base, and 14 bases lay in between. Germline assignment: CDR1 SGHRS and CDR2 YFSETQ. Data came from immunoSEQ multiplex PCR; TCRdb stores just in-frame clones and leaves some out. This sample carries 140,000 to 150,000 clones, 86% of them seen once, and the ten largest clones take around 4.5%. The data stem from a study of blood T cell repertoires in COVID-19. The wider study: Samples taken during acute and convalescent COVID-19 were collected in the United States, Italy and Spain. PBMCs, B-cell-depleted T cells, or T cells provided the cDNA or gDNA that made up the material.

Those enrolled, adults aged roughly 18 to 89 years, came from about two dozen US areas. Membership in each cohort depended on participant-reported clinical history. The sample comprised PBMCs or T cells enriched from blood (not recorded which). This TCR came from a man aged 45-65 years who had recovered from COVID-19. The V and J genes are TRBV5-1 and TRBJ1-1; perhaps TRBD1 as D (5 bases). The DNA of the CDR3 is TGCGCCAGCAGCTTGAGTTCCTTTCAGGGGAACACTGAAGCTTTCTTT. Translated, it gives CASSLSSFQGNTEAFF.